The rows below give T cell receptor beta chains drawn from one sample of a study of cytomegalovirus exposure and HLA in healthy donors. TCRdb's copy holds only in-frame clones and misses some; the assay was immunoSEQ multiplex PCR. Of over 60,000 clones listed, around 96% are singletons. The sequenced sample was PBMCs. The receptors shown here come from a man younger than 35 in good health and CMV-seronegative. Both conserved end residues are part of each CDR3. The order of the fields is J gene, D gene, V gene, clone size, CDR3 DNA, CDR3 protein. D genes are given only for firm matches. Only some rows state a clone size, as once, few, many or a class for expanded clones.

j_call: TRBJ1-3
d_call: .
v_call: TRBV5-1
clone_size: .
cdr3_nt: TGCGCCAGCAGCTTGGCCCCCGTGAGCTCTGGAAACACCATATATTTT
cdr3_aa: CASSLAPVSSGNTIYF

j_call: TRBJ1-5
d_call: .
v_call: TRBV6-5
clone_size: .
cdr3_nt: TGTGCCAGCAGTTACTCGCACGTGGGCCAGCCCCAGCATTTT
cdr3_aa: CASSYSHVGQPQHF

j_call: TRBJ2-1
d_call: TRBD1
v_call: TRBV6-6
clone_size: .
cdr3_nt: TGTGCCAGCAGCCGGGACAGGGCCTACAATGAGCAGTTCTTC
cdr3_aa: CASSRDRAYNEQFF

j_call: TRBJ2-7
d_call: .
v_call: TRBV10-3
clone_size: .
cdr3_nt: TGTGCCATCAAAGCTTTACGAGGCTACGAGCAGTACTTC
cdr3_aa: CAIKALRGYEQYF

j_call: TRBJ2-2
d_call: TRBD1
v_call: TRBV27
clone_size: .
cdr3_nt: TGTGCCAGCAGTTCCCGGACAGGTAGCGGGGAGCTGTTTTTT
cdr3_aa: CASSSRTGSGELFF

j_call: TRBJ2-7
d_call: .
v_call: TRBV12-5
clone_size: .
cdr3_nt: TGTGCTAGTGGTTTGGGGGGCCCCTACGAGCAGTACTTC
cdr3_aa: CASGLGGPYEQYF

j_call: TRBJ1-1
d_call: .
v_call: TRBV5-1
clone_size: once
cdr3_nt: TGCGCCAGCAGCGCAACAGACATTTACACTGAAGCTTTCTTT
cdr3_aa: CASSATDIYTEAFF

j_call: TRBJ1-3
d_call: .
v_call: TRBV28
clone_size: few
cdr3_nt: TGTGCCAGCAGTTACCATCAGGGGTCTGGAAACACCATATATTTT
cdr3_aa: CASSYHQGSGNTIYF

j_call: TRBJ2-3
d_call: .
v_call: TRBV27
clone_size: .
cdr3_nt: TGTGCCAGCAGTTTACAACAGGCAGATACGCAGTATTTT
cdr3_aa: CASSLQQADTQYF

j_call: TRBJ2-2
d_call: .
v_call: TRBV5-1
clone_size: .
cdr3_nt: TGCGCCAGCACCGACGTAGGCCGCGGCGACACCGGGGAGCTGTTTTTT
cdr3_aa: CASTDVGRGDTGELFF

j_call: TRBJ2-5
d_call: .
v_call: TRBV7-7
clone_size: .
cdr3_nt: TGTGCTAGCAGCTTAGCTCTGAGCCAAGAGACCCAGTACTTC
cdr3_aa: CASSLALSQETQYF

j_call: TRBJ2-7
d_call: TRBD1
v_call: TRBV6-5
clone_size: .
cdr3_nt: TGTGCCAGCAGTTGGGACAGTACCTCCTACGAGCAGTACTTC
cdr3_aa: CASSWDSTSYEQYF

j_call: TRBJ1-1
d_call: .
v_call: TRBV20-1
clone_size: .
cdr3_nt: TGCGGTGCAGTGAGGAACACTGAAGCTTTCTTT
cdr3_aa: CGAVRNTEAFF

j_call: TRBJ2-7
d_call: TRBD1
v_call: TRBV7-8
clone_size: .
cdr3_nt: TGTGCCAGCAGCTCGACAGGGGCCTCCTACGAGCAGTACTTC
cdr3_aa: CASSSTGASYEQYF

j_call: TRBJ2-7
d_call: .
v_call: TRBV18
clone_size: .
cdr3_nt: TGTGCCAGCTCACCGGGGGACACCTACGAGCAGTACTTC
cdr3_aa: CASSPGDTYEQYF

j_call: TRBJ2-2
d_call: TRBD1
v_call: TRBV19
clone_size: .
cdr3_nt: TGTGCCAGTAGTGCGTCGGGACAGGGTGTTTTAACCGGGGAGCTGTTTTTT
cdr3_aa: CASSASGQGVLTGELFF

j_call: TRBJ2-7
d_call: .
v_call: TRBV5-1
clone_size: .
cdr3_nt: TGCGCCAGCAGCCTAGCTGGGACTGGATTCACCTACGAGCAGTACTTC
cdr3_aa: CASSLAGTGFTYEQYF

j_call: TRBJ2-7
d_call: TRBD1
v_call: TRBV13
clone_size: .
cdr3_nt: TGTGCCAGCAGATCCGGGACAGGATTTTACGAGCAGTACTTC
cdr3_aa: CASRSGTGFYEQYF

j_call: TRBJ2-7
d_call: .
v_call: TRBV5-4
clone_size: .
cdr3_nt: TGTGCCAGCAGCTTGATGAGTTACGAGCAGTACTTC
cdr3_aa: CASSLMSYEQYF

j_call: TRBJ2-1
d_call: TRBD2
v_call: TRBV28
clone_size: .
cdr3_nt: TGTGCCAGCAGTCCCCAGAGGGGTAGCGGGAACTACAATGAGCAGTTCTTC
cdr3_aa: CASSPQRGSGNYNEQFF

j_call: TRBJ1-1
d_call: TRBD1
v_call: TRBV9
clone_size: .
cdr3_nt: TGTGCCAGCAGCGTGGGACAGTCAATCACTGAAGCTTTCTTT
cdr3_aa: CASSVGQSITEAFF

j_call: TRBJ1-1
d_call: .
v_call: TRBV30
clone_size: once
cdr3_nt: TGTGCCTGGAGTGTAATGAGGAACACTGAAGCTTTCTTT
cdr3_aa: CAWSVMRNTEAFF

j_call: TRBJ1-2
d_call: .
v_call: TRBV28
clone_size: .
cdr3_nt: TGTGCCAGCAGTTTAAGCTCCTATGGCTACACCTTC
cdr3_aa: CASSLSSYGYTF

j_call: TRBJ1-2
d_call: TRBD1
v_call: TRBV2
clone_size: .
cdr3_nt: TGTGCCAGCAGTGAAGAAGGGGGCGGGACAGGCGACTATGGCTACACCTTC
cdr3_aa: CASSEEGGGTGDYGYTF

j_call: TRBJ2-5
d_call: .
v_call: TRBV6-6
clone_size: .
cdr3_nt: TGTGCCAGCAGTTACGGTCGGGTTTTTCAAGAGACCCAGTACTTC
cdr3_aa: CASSYGRVFQETQYF

j_call: TRBJ2-4
d_call: TRBD1
v_call: TRBV15
clone_size: .
cdr3_nt: TGTGCCACCAGCAGAGACTCGGGACAGGGGTTTAACATTCAGTACTTC
cdr3_aa: CATSRDSGQGFNIQYF

j_call: TRBJ2-3
d_call: TRBD2
v_call: TRBV5-1
clone_size: .
cdr3_nt: TGCGCCAGCAGCTTGGGGGGACTAGCGGGGGGCTCCACAGATACGCAGTATTTT
cdr3_aa: CASSLGGLAGGSTDTQYF

j_call: TRBJ2-7
d_call: .
v_call: TRBV5-5
clone_size: .
cdr3_nt: TGTGCCAGCAGCTTATCAGACTACGAGCAGTACTTC
cdr3_aa: CASSLSDYEQYF

j_call: TRBJ2-3
d_call: .
v_call: TRBV19
clone_size: .
cdr3_nt: TGTGCCAGTAGTATACGAGGCGAGGACTTCACAGATACGCAGTATTTT
cdr3_aa: CASSIRGEDFTDTQYF

j_call: TRBJ2-1
d_call: TRBD1
v_call: TRBV19
clone_size: .
cdr3_nt: TGTGCCAGTAGTCCGCAACAGGGGGGCGGTGGGCAGTTCTTC
cdr3_aa: CASSPQQGGGGQFF

j_call: TRBJ2-1
d_call: .
v_call: TRBV30
clone_size: .
cdr3_nt: TGTGCCTGGAGTGTATGGGGGGATGGCAATGAGCAGTTCTTC
cdr3_aa: CAWSVWGDGNEQFF

j_call: TRBJ1-2
d_call: TRBD1
v_call: TRBV28
clone_size: .
cdr3_nt: TGTGCCAGCAGCAAAACAGGGGGATACGGCTACACCTTC
cdr3_aa: CASSKTGGYGYTF

j_call: TRBJ1-2
d_call: TRBD1
v_call: TRBV19
clone_size: .
cdr3_nt: TGTGCCAGTAGGGGACAGGGCGCGAGCTATGGCTACACCTTC
cdr3_aa: CASRGQGASYGYTF

j_call: TRBJ1-4
d_call: TRBD1
v_call: TRBV5-1
clone_size: .
cdr3_nt: TGCGCCAGCAGCTTAGGACAGGGGCGAGGGAAACTGTTTTTT
cdr3_aa: CASSLGQGRGKLFF

j_call: TRBJ1-2
d_call: .
v_call: TRBV4-2
clone_size: few
cdr3_nt: TGTGCCAGCAGCCATACGGAGGGGAACTATGGCTACACCTTC
cdr3_aa: CASSHTEGNYGYTF

j_call: TRBJ2-1
d_call: .
v_call: TRBV11-2
clone_size: .
cdr3_nt: TGTGCCAGCAGCTTAAGTAGCGGAGGATACAATGAGCAGTTCTTC
cdr3_aa: CASSLSSGGYNEQFF

j_call: TRBJ2-3
d_call: .
v_call: TRBV7-9
clone_size: .
cdr3_nt: TGTGCCAGCAGCTCACAAGCGCGTAGCACAGATACGCAGTATTTT
cdr3_aa: CASSSQARSTDTQYF

j_call: TRBJ1-6
d_call: TRBD1
v_call: TRBV6-6
clone_size: .
cdr3_nt: TGTGCCAGCCGTTCGACAGGGGATTCACCCCTCCACTTT
cdr3_aa: CASRSTGDSPLHF

j_call: TRBJ1-1
d_call: .
v_call: TRBV11-1
clone_size: once
cdr3_nt: TGTGCCAGCAGCTCTTTTGGGAGTGAAGCTTTCTTT
cdr3_aa: CASSSFGSEAFF

j_call: TRBJ1-6
d_call: .
v_call: TRBV10-3
clone_size: .
cdr3_nt: TGTGCCATCAGTGAGTCGCCGGAGACCTCCTATAATTCACCCCTCCACTTT
cdr3_aa: CAISESPETSYNSPLHF

j_call: TRBJ1-1
d_call: TRBD1
v_call: TRBV28
clone_size: .
cdr3_nt: TGTGCCAGCAGTTTATCAAGGACAGGGGGCGGAATTGACACTGAAGCTTTCTTT
cdr3_aa: CASSLSRTGGGIDTEAFF

j_call: TRBJ2-3
d_call: .
v_call: TRBV6-5
clone_size: .
cdr3_nt: TGTGCCAGCAGTTCCATGGACAACGGGAGGCAGTATTTT
cdr3_aa: CASSSMDNGRQYF

j_call: TRBJ1-2
d_call: TRBD1
v_call: TRBV9
clone_size: .
cdr3_nt: TGTGCCAGCAGCGCACGACCGGGACAGCTTAACTATGGCTACACCTTC
cdr3_aa: CASSARPGQLNYGYTF

j_call: TRBJ1-4
d_call: TRBD1
v_call: TRBV6-5
clone_size: .
cdr3_nt: TGTGCCAGCAGACGTACCGCCGGGACAGGGGAAAAACTGTTTTTT
cdr3_aa: CASRRTAGTGEKLFF

j_call: TRBJ1-2
d_call: .
v_call: TRBV11-2
clone_size: .
cdr3_nt: TGTGCCAGCAGCTTAGATCTGTCCGGTGATGGCTACACCTTC
cdr3_aa: CASSLDLSGDGYTF

j_call: TRBJ1-4
d_call: .
v_call: TRBV23-1
clone_size: .
cdr3_nt: TGCGCCAGCAGTCCCCCGAACCGGGGGGATGAAAAACTGTTTTTT
cdr3_aa: CASSPPNRGDEKLFF